This T cell receptor beta chain was obtained from a study of T cell changes during pregnancy in multiple sclerosis. Repertoires were generated with immunoSEQ multiplex PCR, while TCRdb's copy carries only in-frame clones and drops some. The sample consists of almost 65,000 clones, over 80% of them appearing once. The TCR sequence derives from a female donor with multiple sclerosis, enrolled in a pregnancy study. The sample consisted of peripheral blood, taken in the first trimester of pregnancy.

CDR3 DNA: TGTGCCAGCAGCTTGCTTAACAGGGTTAATACTGAAGCTTTCTTT. It specifies CASSLLNRVNTEAFF. V usage is TRBV6-1 and J usage is TRBJ1-1, with D perhaps matching TRBD1 (6 bases). Trimming took off 6 bases at V and 5 bases at J, with 19 bases between the two ends. Germline loops: CDR1 MNHNS, CDR2 SASEGT. The CDR3 spans 15 residues.